The 28 T cell receptor beta chains presented below share a single source sample, sequenced in a study of shared clonotypes between healthy human individuals. The table came from immunoSEQ multiplex PCR; TCRdb's copy has only in-frame clones and leaves some out. The table has around 980,000 clones, around three quarters seen once; the top ten hold under 0.8%. The sequencing input was memory CD4+ T cells from PBMCs. As to subset: CD45RA-negative fraction. These TCRs come from a man aged 18 to 35 in good health. Some clones in this sample may be carry-over from other donors' samples.

The sample holds one count of this clone. The genes are TRBV6-1 and TRBJ2-5; the match to TRBD2 covers 8 bases. The DNA end favors TRBJ2-7, so the J call may be wrong. The germline V gene encodes CDR1 MNHNS and CDR2 SASEGT. There are 15 residues in the CDR3. CDR3 in amino acids: CASSGTSRLVYEQYF. The DNA of the CDR3 is TGTGCCAGCAGTGGGACTAGCCGTCTTGTCTACGAGCAGTACTTC.

The chain has TRBV5-8 and TRBJ2-7; D is possibly TRBD1 or TRBD2 (5 bases each). Germline CDR1 SGHTS, CDR2 YDEGEE. The ends were cut back, 6 bases at V and 4 bases at J, with 17 bases in the middle. The CDR3 has 14 amino acids. CDR3 in amino acids: CASTQPGASYEQYF. CDR3 bases: TGTGCCAGCACCCAACCCGGGGCCTCTTACGAGCAGTACTTC.

This chain links TRBV11-2 with TRBJ2-1; the match to TRBD2 covers 9 bases. With V trimmed by 4 bases and J by 3 bases, 7 bases remained unmatched. Germline values: CDR1 SGHAT, CDR2 FQNNGV. The CDR3 runs to 16 residues. CDR3 protein: CASSSYSGSRYNEQFF. CDR3 coding DNA: TGTGCCAGCAGCTCCTATAGCGGGAGCCGCTACAATGAGCAGTTCTTC.

This chain uses TRBV28 with TRBJ2-7, with D possibly TRBD1 on 6 matching bases. The CDR3 covers 15 residues. The germline V gene encodes CDR1 MDHEN and CDR2 SYDVKM. V lost 5 bases to trimming and J lost 3 bases, with 17 bases between them. CDR3 coding DNA: TGTGCCAGCAGTCCCCCAACAGGGACCTTCTACGAGCAGTACTTC. Translated: CASSPPTGTFYEQYF.

CDR3 bases: TGTGCCAGCAGTTTAGTCGGCAGGGGAAGCACTGAAGCTTTCTTT. As protein: CASSLVGRGSTEAFF. The chain joins TRBV28 to TRBJ1-1, with D maybe TRBD1 (6 bases). This CDR3 is 15 amino acids long. Trimming pared 2 bases from V and 4 bases from J, leaving 14 bases between. The germline V gene has CDR1 MDHEN and CDR2 SYDVKM.

Turning to this clone: A clone one base away is much larger, so this may be a read error. This sample includes further DNA sequences coding for the same CDR3. The chain joins TRBV27 to TRBJ2-3; D ambiguous. The length of the CDR3 is 11 residues. Germline CDR1 reads MNHEY; CDR2 reads SMNVEV (reference sequence). Trimming took off 3 bases at V and 5 bases at J, with 3 bases between the two ends. The CDR3 nucleotides read TGTGCCAGCAGTTTGAGAGATACGCAGTATTTT. The encoded protein is CASSLRDTQYF.

The chain has TRBV7-6 and TRBJ2-5; D gene uncertain. The CDR3 is 14 amino acids. The germline V gene has CDR1 SGHVS and CDR2 FNYEAQ. V dropped 2 bases and J dropped 1 base, with 8 bases sitting between them. This chain's CDR3 is CASSLSATQETQYF. CDR3 DNA sequence: TGTGCCAGCAGCTTAAGTGCTACCCAAGAGACCCAGTACTTC.

This clone was seen just once. V usage is TRBV13 and J usage is TRBJ2-5; 8 nucleotides match TRBD2. Losses at the gene ends were 3 bases for V and 5 bases for J; bases not matched to a gene: 8. CDR3 length equals 15 residues. CDR1 is PRHDT, CDR2 FYEKMQ, per germline (reference sequence). The CDR3 bases are TGTGCCAGCAGCTTTTCGGGCGGGAGGATGGAGACCCAGTACTTC. The encoded protein is CASSFSGGRMETQYF.

This clone was found a few times. This chain connects TRBV18 to TRBJ1-3; D might be TRBD1 (5 bases). V lost 6 bases, J lost 4 bases, and 16 bases lay in between. Germline values: CDR1 KGHSH, CDR2 LQKENI. The CDR3 is 15 amino acids. The CDR3 loop reads CASSQTGTLGNTIYF. CDR3 nucleotides: TGTGCCAGCTCGCAAACCGGGACTCTAGGAAACACCATATATTTT.

Worth noting for this clone: The conserved final phenylalanine or tryptophan is absent from the CDR3, which likely points to a read error. The DNA is left out, because the CDR3 cannot be placed on it with certainty; the CDR3 is given as TCRdb lists it. The V and J genes are TRBV6-6 and TRBJ1-1. Including both end residues, the CDR3 is 13 amino acids long. Germline V lookup: CDR1 MNHNY, CDR2 SVGAGI (reference sequence). This CDR3 reads CASSPGGYMTHER.

The chain links TRBV7-9 to TRBJ2-1; weak D call: TRBD2 (6 bases). Trimming removed 5 bases from V and 6 bases from J, with 14 bases in between. Germline V gene data show CDR1 as SEHNR and CDR2 as FQNEAQ (reference sequence). The length of the CDR3 is 14 residues. CDR3 in amino acids: CASSEGGTGNEQFF. The CDR3, as DNA: TGTGCCAGCAGCGAGGGAGGAACCGGCAATGAGCAGTTCTTC.

CDR3 nucleotides: TGCGCCAGCAGCCCGGACAGGGCCTATGGCTACACCTTC. This translates into CASSPDRAYGYTF. The chain recombines TRBV5-1 with TRBJ1-2, with TRBD1 matching over 8 bases. Trimming took 4 bases from V and 4 from J; bases not matched to a gene: 3. CDR1 and CDR2 from the germline V gene are SGHRS and YFSETQ. The CDR3 is 13 residues long.

The chain links TRBV5-1 to TRBJ2-5, with TRBD2 identical over 16 bases. Germline V gene sequence: CDR1 SGHRS, CDR2 YFSETQ. V lost 3 bases and J lost 2; bases outside the gene matches: 4. The CDR3 is made up of 17 amino acids. In DNA form, the CDR3 reads TGCGCCAGCAGCTGGGGACTAGCGGGAGGGACACAAGAGACCCAGTACTTC. It specifies CASSWGLAGGTQETQYF.

The chain joins TRBV4-1 to TRBJ1-1; no reliable D call. There are 15 residues in the CDR3. From germline, CDR1 is MGHRA and CDR2 YSYEKL. V was trimmed by 4 bases and J by 0 bases, leaving 12 bases between them. The CDR3 DNA reads TGCGCCAGCAGCCCTCAGAACTTAATGAACACTGAAGCTTTCTTT. It codes for CASSPQNLMNTEAFF.

Turning to this clone: This may be a read error: a much more frequent sequence differs by one nucleotide. The chain carries TRBV6-1 and TRBJ2-7; D is ambiguous. Germline V gene lookup returns CDR1 MNHNS and CDR2 SASEGT. V was shortened by 6 bases and J by 0 bases, with 3 bases between the two germline ends. This CDR3 has 11 amino acids. The CDR3 nucleotides read TGTGCCAGCAGGAACTCCTACGAGCAGTACTTC. Protein sequence: CASRNSYEQYF.

The genes are TRBV11-2 and TRBJ1-2; a possible D gene is TRBD1 (5 bases). Looked up from germline, CDR1 is SGHAT and CDR2 is FQNNGV. Trimming removed 1 base from V and 4 bases from J, with 10 bases in between. The CDR3 runs to 14 residues. The CDR3 bases are TGTGCCAGCAGCTTAGGGCAGGGTATCTATGGCTACACCTTC. It encodes CASSLGQGIYGYTF.

This clone was seen only a few times. The J gene is TRBJ1-5, the V gene TRBV28; D perhaps matches TRBD1 (6 bases). Germline V CDR1 and CDR2: MDHEN, SYDVKM. This CDR3 region has 15 residues. V was trimmed by 6 bases and J by 3 bases, leaving 15 bases between them. CDR3 amino acids: CASRPTGPTNQPQHF. DNA for the CDR3: TGTGCCAGCAGGCCGACAGGCCCGACCAATCAGCCCCAGCATTTT.

The gene calls are TRBV5-1 and TRBJ2-7; 8 bases are a match to TRBD2. Germline V gene sequence: CDR1 SGHRS, CDR2 YFSETQ. J gave up 2 bases and V 4 bases, and 11 bases lay outside the gene matches. There are 16 residues in the CDR3. The CDR3 sequence is CASSRAGASATYEQYF. Here the CDR3 DNA reads TGCGCCAGCAGCCGAGCGGGGGCTAGCGCGACCTACGAGCAGTACTTC.

As for this clone: A far larger clone is only one base removed, so a read error is likely. The rearrangement links TRBV11-1 to TRBJ2-7; D perhaps matches TRBD1 (6 bases). Germline lookup yields CDR1 SGHAT and CDR2 FQDESV (reference sequence). V shed 5 bases and J shed 1 base, with 12 bases lying between them. The CDR3 loop spans 14 amino acids. The CDR3 nucleotides are TGTGCCAGCAGCACCCAGGACAGTTCCTACGAGCAGTACTTC. This codes for CASSTQDSSYEQYF.

This chain uses TRBV4-2 with TRBJ1-4; D is uncertain. There are 15 residues in the CDR3. Looked up from germline, CDR1 is LGHNA and CDR2 is YNFKEQ. Trimming removed 0 bases at V and 5 bases at J, with 10 bases between. In DNA form, the CDR3 reads TGTGCCAGCAGCCAAGATCGGCACCCGAATGAAAAACTGTTTTTT. It specifies CASSQDRHPNEKLFF.

This clone showed up just a few times. Other DNA sequences in the same sample also yield this CDR3. V is TRBV5-1 and J is TRBJ1-1; 10 nucleotides line up with TRBD1. J was trimmed by 8 bases and V by 0 bases; bases with no gene match: 1. This CDR3 has 13 residues. Germline-derived CDR1 and CDR2 are SGHRS and YFSETQ. The CDR3 bases are TGCGCCAGCAGCTTGGCGGGACAGGGGGAAGCTTTCTTT. Amino acid sequence: CASSLAGQGEAFF.

Turning to this clone: A far larger clone is a single base away, which makes a read error likely. The chain recombines TRBV4-2 with TRBJ1-1; 7 nucleotides align to TRBD1. The CDR3 has 16 amino acids. Germline CDR1 reads LGHNA; CDR2 reads YNFKEQ. The V and J ends lost 1 base and 0 bases, in that order; junction bases with no gene match: 5. This chain's CDR3 is CASSQATGAVNTEAFF. In nucleotides, the CDR3 is TGTGCCAGCAGCCAAGCCACAGGGGCCGTGAACACTGAAGCTTTCTTT.

This clone occurred a few times. The chain carries TRBV18 and TRBJ1-4; the D gene is possibly TRBD1 (6 bases). The germline V gene has CDR1 KGHSH and CDR2 LQKENI. This CDR3 contains 15 residues. Trimming stripped 2 bases from V and 7 bases from J, with 14 bases between. The CDR3 reads CASSPSGGVGEKLFF. For the CDR3, the DNA is TGTGCCAGCTCACCATCGGGGGGCGTGGGTGAAAAACTGTTTTTT.

This chain links TRBV5-4 with TRBJ2-5; 7 bases line up with TRBD2. Germline-derived CDR1 and CDR2 are SGHNT and YYREEE (reference sequence). CDR3 length: 16 amino acids. J lost 3 bases, V lost 0 bases, and 8 bases had no gene match. CDR3 sequence reads: CASSLEAGEGEETQYF. In DNA, the CDR3 is TGTGCCAGCAGCTTGGAGGCGGGAGAGGGAGAAGAGACCCAGTACTTC.

This chain connects TRBV6-4 to TRBJ2-1, with 9 bases identical to TRBD1. The CDR3 covers 15 residues. V gave up 4 bases and J gave up 9 bases; unmatched junction bases: 10. CDR1 is MRHNA, CDR2 SNTAGT, per germline. CDR3 region: CASSVGTGRGGEQFF. The CDR3, as DNA: TGTGCCAGCAGTGTCGGGACAGGGAGGGGCGGTGAGCAGTTCTTC.

V usage is TRBV7-2 and J usage is TRBJ2-1, with 7 bases fitting TRBD2. The V gene end was trimmed by 3 bases and the J gene end by 9 bases; junction bases not matched to a gene: 5. This CDR3 is built from 13 residues. CDR1 is SGHTA and CDR2 is FQGNSA in the germline V gene. CDR3 DNA sequence: TGTGCCAGCAGCTTCCGACTAGCCGGTGAGCAGTTCTTC. Its protein product is CASSFRLAGEQFF.

The genes are TRBV15 and TRBJ2-3, with D unclear. The V end was cut by 1 base, the J end by 2 bases, with 10 bases between. Per the germline V gene, CDR1 is LNHNV and CDR2 is YYDKDF (reference sequence). The CDR3 consists of 15 residues. The CDR3 sequence: CATSRVRVSTDTQYF. The CDR3 DNA follows: TGTGCCACCAGCAGAGTACGTGTCTCCACAGATACGCAGTATTTT.

The rearrangement links TRBV10-2 to TRBJ1-5; D is ambiguous. Trimming left V 0 bases short and J 2 bases short, with 14 bases between. CDR1 and CDR2 from the germline V gene are WSHSY and SAAADI. There are 17 residues in the CDR3. The CDR3 region has the DNA TGCGCCAGCAGTGAGTCGTGGGGTACTGCGGGCAATCAGCCCCAGCATTTT. Translated, it gives CASSESWGTAGNQPQHF.